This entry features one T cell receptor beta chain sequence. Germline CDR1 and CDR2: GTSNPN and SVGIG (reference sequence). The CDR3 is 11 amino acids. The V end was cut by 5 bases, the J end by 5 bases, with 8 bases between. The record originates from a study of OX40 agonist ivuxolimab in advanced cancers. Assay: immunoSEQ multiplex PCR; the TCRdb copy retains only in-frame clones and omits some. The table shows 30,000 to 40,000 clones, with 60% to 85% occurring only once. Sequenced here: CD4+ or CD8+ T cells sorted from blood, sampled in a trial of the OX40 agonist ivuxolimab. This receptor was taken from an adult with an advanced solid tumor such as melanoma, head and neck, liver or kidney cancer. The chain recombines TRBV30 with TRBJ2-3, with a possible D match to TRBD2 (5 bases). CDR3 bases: TGTGCCTGGCGCGAGGGAGATACGCAGTATTTT. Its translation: CAWREGDTQYF. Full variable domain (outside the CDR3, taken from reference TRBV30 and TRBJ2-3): SQTIHQWPATLVQPVGSPLSLECTVEGTSNPNLYWYRQAAGRGLQLLFYSVGIGQISSEVPQNLSASRPQDRQFILSSKKLLLSDSGFYLCAWREGDTQYFGPGTRLTVL.